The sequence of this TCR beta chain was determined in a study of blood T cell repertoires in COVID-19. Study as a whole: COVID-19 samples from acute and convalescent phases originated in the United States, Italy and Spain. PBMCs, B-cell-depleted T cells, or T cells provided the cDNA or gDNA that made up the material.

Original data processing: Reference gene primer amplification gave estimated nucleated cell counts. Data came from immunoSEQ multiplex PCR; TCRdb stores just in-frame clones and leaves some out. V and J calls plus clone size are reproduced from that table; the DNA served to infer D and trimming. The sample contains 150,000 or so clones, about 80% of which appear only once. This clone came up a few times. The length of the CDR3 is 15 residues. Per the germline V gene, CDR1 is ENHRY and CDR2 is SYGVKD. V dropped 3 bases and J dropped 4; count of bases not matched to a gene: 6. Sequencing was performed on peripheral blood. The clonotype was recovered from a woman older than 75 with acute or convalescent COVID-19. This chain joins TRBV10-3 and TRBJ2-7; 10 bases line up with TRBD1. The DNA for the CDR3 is TGTGCCATCAGTGACCCGGACAGGGGGAGATACGAGCAGTACTTC. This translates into CAISDPDRGRYEQYF.